The 18 T cell receptor beta chains below come from one sample, sequenced in a study of T cells after yellow fever vaccination. TCRdb itself ran the 5' RACE reads through MiXCR, one entry per CDR3 protein. The sample holds 400,000 or so distinct CDR3 sequences, approximately 5.7% seen once. Sequencing was performed on PBMCs, taken 5 days after the yellow fever booster vaccination. The receptors here all came from a man younger than 45 who received the YFV17D yellow fever vaccine.

At least ten counts were recorded for this clonotype. The rearrangement links TRBV5-1 to TRBJ2-1; TRBD2 might be the D (6 bases). The CDR3 is 15 residues long. Germline V gene sequence: CDR1 SGHRS, CDR2 YFSETQ. Trimming took off 4 bases at V and 1 base at J, with 12 bases between the two ends. Written as DNA, the CDR3 is TGCGCCAGCAGCAGGACGGGAGAATCCTACAATGAGCAGTTCTTC. This sequence encodes CASSRTGESYNEQFF.

V usage is TRBV20-1 and J usage is TRBJ2-1; no definite D call. The CDR3 has 13 amino acids. V was trimmed by 3 bases and J by 1 base, leaving 7 bases between them. Germline-derived CDR1 and CDR2 are DFQATT and SNEGSKA (reference sequence). Here the CDR3 DNA reads TGCAGTGCTAGTACTATGTCCTACAATGAGCAGTTCTTC. Its translation: CSASTMSYNEQFF.

This clonotype was seen ten or more times. The V call is TRBV20-1, the J call TRBJ2-1, with TRBD2 matching over 13 bases. Germline loops: CDR1 DFQATT, CDR2 SNEGSKA (reference sequence). The CDR3 loop spans 16 amino acids. The junction had 6 bases not matched to a gene; V was cut back by 0 bases and J by 7 bases. The CDR3 sequence: CSARDPGLAGSNEQFF. The CDR3 coding sequence is TGCAGTGCTAGAGACCCGGGACTAGCGGGATCTAATGAGCAGTTCTTC.

This clonotype has a count of ten or more. The V call is TRBV4-3, the J call TRBJ2-1; D call uncertain. The CDR3 is 15 amino acids. Trimming cost V 0 bases and J 2 bases, with 8 bases left between them. CDR1 and CDR2 (germline): LGHNA, YSLEER. The CDR3, as DNA: TGCGCCAGCAGCCAAGATTATTTACCCTACAATGAGCAGTTCTTC. It encodes CASSQDYLPYNEQFF.

The chain is built from TRBV6-5 and TRBJ2-1, with 12 positions matching TRBD2. Germline CDR1 reads MNHEY; CDR2 reads SVGAGI. This CDR3 has 14 residues. J was trimmed by 7 bases and V by 8 bases; bases with no gene match: 6. For the CDR3, the DNA is TGTGCCAGCGCTCTAGCGGGAGGGCCAAATGAGCAGTTCTTC. Translation gives CASALAGGPNEQFF.

The rearrangement links TRBV18 to TRBJ1-2, with a possible D match to TRBD1 (6 bases). Germline V gene lookup returns CDR1 KGHSH and CDR2 LQKENI. V was clipped by 4 bases and J by 6 bases, with 15 bases between them. The CDR3 covers 14 residues. CDR3 nucleotides: TGTGCCAGCTCACAAAGGACAGAACGGGATGGCTACACCTTC. This codes for CASSQRTERDGYTF.

This clonotype was seen a few times. The genes are TRBV20-1 and TRBJ1-6; 11 bases are a match to TRBD1. From germline, CDR1 is DFQATT and CDR2 SNEGSKA (reference sequence). The V segment lost 2 bases and the J segment 8 bases; nucleotides outside the gene matches: 2. This CDR3 is built from 14 residues. In DNA, the CDR3 is TGCAGTGCTAGAAGGACAGGGGGCGATTCACCCCTCCACTTT. Translated: CSARRTGGDSPLHF.

This clonotype was counted at least ten times. The chain has TRBV23-1 and TRBJ2-7; D might be TRBD2 (6 bases). TRBV23-1 is an ORF for which the function is uncertain. Between the trimmed V and J ends, which lost 1 base and 7 bases, there was a span of 8 bases. This CDR3 has 12 amino acids. In DNA form, the CDR3 reads TGCGCCAGCAGTCAATATGGGGGGGAGCAGTACTTC. It yields the protein CASSQYGGEQYF.

The sample holds a few counts of this clonotype. The V call is TRBV6-1, the J call TRBJ2-5; 10 bases match TRBD1. V was pared by 6 bases and J by 2 bases, with 6 bases of the junction left unmatched. The CDR3 consists of 15 residues. Germline V gives CDR1 MNHNS, CDR2 SASEGT. CDR3 nucleotide sequence: TGTGCCAGCAGATCTCCGGGACAGGGGCAAGAGACCCAGTACTTC. This sequence encodes CASRSPGQGQETQYF.

This clonotype was seen a few times. The V gene is TRBV29-1, the J gene TRBJ1-1, with a tentative D call TRBD1 (6 bases). V gave up 5 bases and J gave up 0 bases, with 10 bases separating them. CDR3 length: 13 residues. Germline V lookup: CDR1 SQVTM, CDR2 ANQGSEA. The CDR3 region has the DNA TGCAGCGTTTATAGGACAGTGAACACTGAAGCTTTCTTT. Its protein is CSVYRTVNTEAFF.

This clonotype was counted at least ten times. The CDR3 nucleotides read TGTGCCAGCAGCTGGGGACAGTGGAGCTCCTACGAGCAGTACTTC. It translates to CASSWGQWSSYEQYF. This sequence joins TRBV5-6 and TRBJ2-7; TRBD1 matches at 7 bases. With V trimmed by 3 bases and J by 0 bases, 6 bases remained unmatched. Germline V CDR1 and CDR2: SGHDT, YYEEEE. This CDR3 contains 15 residues.

This clonotype was picked up many times. The chain employs TRBV9 and TRBJ2-3; no definite D call. The CDR3 has 15 residues. CDR1 is SGDLS, CDR2 YYNGEE, per germline. V lost 2 bases and J 1 base, leaving 11 bases between the germline ends. Here the CDR3 DNA reads TGTGCCAGCAGCGTCCGGGCGTATGGCACAGATACGCAGTATTTT. Amino acid sequence: CASSVRAYGTDTQYF.

The DNA of the CDR3 is TGTGCCAGCAGGACCGACAGGGGGTATTCACCCCTCCACTTT. This translates into CASRTDRGYSPLHF. The chain has TRBV12-3 or TRBV12-4 and TRBJ1-6; 9 bases align to TRBD1. This CDR3 comprises 14 residues. The junction had 5 bases not matched to a gene; V was cut back by 6 bases and J by 8 bases.

This clonotype was seen repeatedly, ten times or more. The rearrangement links TRBV5-1 to TRBJ2-5, with 10 bases matching TRBD1. J gave up 5 bases and V 0 bases, and 7 bases lay outside the gene matches. CDR1 and CDR2 (germline): SGHRS, YFSETQ. This CDR3 contains 16 residues. CDR3 coding DNA: TGCGCCAGCAGCTTGGCCCCTGGGACAGGGGTCGAGACCCAGTACTTC. Translation: CASSLAPGTGVETQYF.

This clonotype was seen many times. This chain links TRBV5-1 with TRBJ2-3, with D tentatively TRBD2 (6 bases). V was cut by 0 bases and J by 5 bases, with 16 bases left in between. Germline V lookup: CDR1 SGHRS, CDR2 YFSETQ. This CDR3 is built from 16 residues. CDR3 in DNA: TGCGCCAGCAGCTTGGCCCTAGGAGGGCCGGGAGATACGCAGTATTTT. Protein sequence: CASSLALGGPGDTQYF. Together with reference TRBV5-1 and TRBJ2-3, the CDR3 gives the full variable domain: KAGVTQTPRYLIKTRGQQVTLSCSPISGHRSVSWYQQTPGQGLQFLFEYFSETQRNKGNFPGRFSGRQFSNSRSEMNVSTLELGDSALYLCASSLALGGPGDTQYFGPGTRLTVL.

The chain carries TRBV5-1 and TRBJ2-7, with D perhaps given as TRBD1 or TRBD2 (5 bases each). Germline lookup yields CDR1 SGHRS and CDR2 YFSETQ. Trimming shortened V by 2 bases and J by 3 bases, and 15 bases separated the two germline ends. The CDR3 loop spans 15 amino acids. CDR3 bases: TGCGCCAGCAGCTTACAAGAGGGACGGTTCTACGAGCAGTACTTC. Encoded protein: CASSLQEGRFYEQYF.

This clonotype was seen more than once but under ten times. In nucleotides, the CDR3 is TGCGCCAGCAGTCAGGGTGGGTTCCAAGAGACCCAGTACTTC. Amino acid sequence: CASSQGGFQETQYF. The V gene is TRBV5-1, the J gene TRBJ2-5; D possibly corresponds to TRBD1 (5 bases). Germline loops: CDR1 SGHRS, CDR2 YFSETQ. Trimming shortened V by 5 bases and J by 1 base, and 12 bases separated the two germline ends. This CDR3 is built from 14 residues.

The chain links TRBV11-3 to TRBJ2-5; the D is unclear. The CDR3 length is 13 residues. Germline loops: CDR1 SGHNT, CDR2 YENEEA. Trimming removed 5 bases from V and 3 bases from J, with 10 bases in between. The CDR3 loop reads CASSPRMEETQYF. DNA for the CDR3: TGTGCCAGCAGCCCGAGAATGGAAGAGACCCAGTACTTC.